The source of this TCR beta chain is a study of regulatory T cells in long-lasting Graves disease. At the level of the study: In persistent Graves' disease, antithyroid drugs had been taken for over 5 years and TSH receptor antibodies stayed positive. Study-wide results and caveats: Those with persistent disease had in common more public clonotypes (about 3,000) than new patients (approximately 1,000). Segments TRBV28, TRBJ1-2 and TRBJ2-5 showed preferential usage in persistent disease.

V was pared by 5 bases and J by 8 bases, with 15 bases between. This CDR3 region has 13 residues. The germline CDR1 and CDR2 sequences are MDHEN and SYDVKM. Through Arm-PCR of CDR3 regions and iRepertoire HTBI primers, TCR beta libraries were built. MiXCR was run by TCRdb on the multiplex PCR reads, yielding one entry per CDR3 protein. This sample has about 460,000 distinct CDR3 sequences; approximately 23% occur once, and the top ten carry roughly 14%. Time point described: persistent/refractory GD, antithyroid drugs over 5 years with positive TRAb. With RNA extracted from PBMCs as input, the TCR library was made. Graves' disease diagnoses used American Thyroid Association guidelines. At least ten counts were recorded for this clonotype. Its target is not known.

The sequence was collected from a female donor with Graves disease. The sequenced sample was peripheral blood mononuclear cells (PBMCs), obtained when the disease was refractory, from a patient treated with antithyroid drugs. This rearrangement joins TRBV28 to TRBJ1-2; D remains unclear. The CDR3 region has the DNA TGTGCCAGCAGTCCCCAACGGAGGCAAGGCTACACCTTC. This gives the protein CASSPQRRQGYTF.